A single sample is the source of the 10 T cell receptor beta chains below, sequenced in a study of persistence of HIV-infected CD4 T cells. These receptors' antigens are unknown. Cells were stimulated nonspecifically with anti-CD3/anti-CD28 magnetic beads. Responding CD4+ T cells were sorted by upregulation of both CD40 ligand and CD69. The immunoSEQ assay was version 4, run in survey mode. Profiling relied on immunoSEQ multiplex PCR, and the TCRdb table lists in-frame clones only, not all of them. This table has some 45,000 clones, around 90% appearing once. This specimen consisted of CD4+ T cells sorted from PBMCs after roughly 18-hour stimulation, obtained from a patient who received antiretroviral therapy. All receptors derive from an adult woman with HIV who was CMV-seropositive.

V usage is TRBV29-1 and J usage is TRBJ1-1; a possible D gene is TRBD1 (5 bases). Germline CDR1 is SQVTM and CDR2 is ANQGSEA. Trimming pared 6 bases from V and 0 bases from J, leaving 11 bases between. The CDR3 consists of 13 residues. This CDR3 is CSVADSLNTEAFF. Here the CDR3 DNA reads TGCAGCGTCGCCGACAGCCTGAACACTGAAGCTTTCTTT.

As DNA, the CDR3 is TGTGCCAGCAGCCTGAGGGGGGGCGCAAATGCAGATACGCAGTATTTT. This sequence encodes CASSLRGGANADTQYF. The V gene is TRBV3-1 (or the pseudogene TRBV3-2), the J gene TRBJ2-3; D possibly corresponds to TRBD2 (7 bases). Germline V CDR1 and CDR2: LGHDT, YNNKEL (reference sequence). The CDR3 extends over 16 amino acids. V was trimmed by 4 bases and J by 4 bases, leaving 18 bases between them.

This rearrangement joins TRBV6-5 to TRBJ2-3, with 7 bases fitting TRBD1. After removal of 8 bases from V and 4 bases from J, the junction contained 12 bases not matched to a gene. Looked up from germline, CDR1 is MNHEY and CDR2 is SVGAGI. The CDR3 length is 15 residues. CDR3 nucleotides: TGTGCCAGCGGCCCGGGAAGACAGGGCGCAGATACGCAGTATTTT. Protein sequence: CASGPGRQGADTQYF.

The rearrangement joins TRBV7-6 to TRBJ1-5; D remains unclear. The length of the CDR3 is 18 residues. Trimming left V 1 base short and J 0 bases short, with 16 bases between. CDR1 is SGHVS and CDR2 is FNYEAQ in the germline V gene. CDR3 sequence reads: CASSLVGGSRYSNQPQHF. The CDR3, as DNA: TGTGCCAGCAGCTTAGTTGGCGGGTCCCGCTATAGCAATCAGCCCCAGCATTTT.

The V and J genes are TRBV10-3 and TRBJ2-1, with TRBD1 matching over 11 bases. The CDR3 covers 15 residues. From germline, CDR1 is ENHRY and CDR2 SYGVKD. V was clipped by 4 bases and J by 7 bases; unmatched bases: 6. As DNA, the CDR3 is TGTGCCATCAGTGCGAGGACAGGGGGCTTAAATGAGCAGTTCTTC. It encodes CAISARTGGLNEQFF.

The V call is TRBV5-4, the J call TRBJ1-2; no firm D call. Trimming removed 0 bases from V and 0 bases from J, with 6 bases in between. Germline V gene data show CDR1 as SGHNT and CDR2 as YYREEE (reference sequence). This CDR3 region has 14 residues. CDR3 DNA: TGTGCCAGCAGCTTGGACAGATCTAACTATGGCTACACCTTC. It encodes CASSLDRSNYGYTF.

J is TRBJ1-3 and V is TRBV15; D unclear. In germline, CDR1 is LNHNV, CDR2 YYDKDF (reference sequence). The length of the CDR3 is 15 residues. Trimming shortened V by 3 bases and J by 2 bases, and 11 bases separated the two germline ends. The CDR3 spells CATSSPGMTGNTIYF. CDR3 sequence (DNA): TGTGCCACCAGCAGTCCCGGGATGACTGGAAACACCATATATTTT.

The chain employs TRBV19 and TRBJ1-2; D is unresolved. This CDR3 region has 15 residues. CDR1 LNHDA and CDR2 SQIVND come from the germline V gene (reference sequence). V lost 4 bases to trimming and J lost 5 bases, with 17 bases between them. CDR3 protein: CASSTTKDLLYGYTF. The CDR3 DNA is TGTGCCAGTAGTACCACCAAGGACCTTCTATATGGCTACACCTTC.

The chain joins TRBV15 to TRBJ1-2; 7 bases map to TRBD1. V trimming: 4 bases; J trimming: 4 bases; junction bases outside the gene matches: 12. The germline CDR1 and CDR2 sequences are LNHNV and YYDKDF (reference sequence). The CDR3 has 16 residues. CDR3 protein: CATSTGPGQNLYGYTF. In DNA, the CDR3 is TGTGCCACCAGCACCGGACCGGGACAGAACCTCTATGGCTACACCTTC.

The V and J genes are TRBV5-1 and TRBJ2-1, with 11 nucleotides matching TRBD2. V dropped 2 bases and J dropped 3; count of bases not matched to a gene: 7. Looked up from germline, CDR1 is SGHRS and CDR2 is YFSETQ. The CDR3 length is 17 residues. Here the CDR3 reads CASSLRPTSGGYNEQFF. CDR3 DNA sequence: TGCGCCAGCAGCTTACGACCTACTAGCGGGGGCTACAATGAGCAGTTCTTC.